This T cell receptor beta chain derives from a study of Ad26.COV2.S vaccination and SARS-CoV-2 variants. Background on the study: Intramuscular Ad26.COV2.S at 5x10^10 or 1x10^11 viral particles.

Indicated treatment: around 19 received Ad26.COV2.S at low or high dose, single or two shots; about 5 received placebo; per-sample allocation not given. Sampling took place 63 days after the first vaccine or placebo injection. Boston hosted the donor, who was an adult aged 18-55 years. Ad26 vector vaccine expressed Wuhan-strain SARS-CoV-2 spike. Study outcomes and limitations: Total responses of T cells may have been underestimated by the analyses of TCR breadth and depth.

As to this clone: Its antigen remains unknown.

The repertoire was sequenced with immunoSEQ multiplex PCR; TCRdb's copy has only in-frame clones and lacks some. Of hundreds of thousands of clones listed, roughly 86% are singletons. The TCR originated in a person between 18 and 60 years old who received the Ad26.COV2.S COVID-19 vaccine or a placebo. The starting material was peripheral blood, obtained in a trial of Ad26.COV2.S vaccine versus placebo.

CDR3 protein: CASSLSGLFQGNYEQYF. For the CDR3, the DNA is TGTGCCAGCAGTTTATCGGGGCTTTTTCAGGGGAACTACGAGCAGTACTTC. This rearrangement joins TRBV27 to TRBJ2-7; maybe TRBD1 (6 bases). V gave up 0 bases and J gave up 3 bases, with 18 bases separating them. CDR3 length: 17 amino acids. Germline CDR1 is MNHEY and CDR2 is SMNVEV (reference sequence).